The clone carrying this TCR beta chain was counted a few times. Reverse transcribing all isolated RNA meant expressed TCRB transcripts were sequenced. TCRdb's copy holds only in-frame clones and misses some; the assay was immunoSEQ multiplex PCR. The table lists 900,000 or so clones, roughly 15% of them singletons, with 0.023% in the top ten. CDR1 and CDR2 from the germline V gene are SGHTA and FQGNSA. Trimming removed 5 bases from V and 2 bases from J, with 9 bases in between. The CDR3 has 14 amino acids. This record comes from a study of beta chain features in type 1 diabetes. The source is a woman aged 18-35 years in good health. This chain joins TRBV7-2 and TRBJ2-2; D not resolved. Material: naive CD4+ T cells from blood. In nucleotides, the CDR3 is TGTGCCAGCAGCACCACCCTCAACACCGGGGAGCTGTTTTTT. Translated: CASSTTLNTGELFF. The full variable domain, with the rest looked up from reference TRBV7-2 and TRBJ2-2, is GAGVSQSPSNKVTEKGKDVELRCDPISGHTALYWYRQSLGQGLEFLIYFQGNSAPDKSGLPSDRFSAERTGGSVSTLTIQRTQQEDSAVYLCASSTTLNTGELFFGEGSRLTVL.